A single sample gave rise to the 15 T cell receptor beta chains below, sequenced in a study of T cell changes during pregnancy in multiple sclerosis. Assay: immunoSEQ multiplex PCR; the TCRdb copy retains only in-frame clones and omits some. The sample includes about 49,000 clones, about 91% of them seen just once. The specimen was CD4+ T cells from peripheral blood mononuclear cells, collected in the second trimester of pregnancy. These receptors all come from a female donor in good health, enrolled as a control in a pregnancy study.

The chain employs TRBV7-3 and TRBJ1-4; D is possibly TRBD1 (6 bases). Trimming took 5 bases from V and 1 from J, leaving 14 bases between them. CDR1 is SGHTA, CDR2 FQGTGA, per germline. The CDR3 is 16 amino acids. The CDR3 DNA is TGTGCCAGCAGCCCCAACCCGACAGGAACTAATGAAAAACTGTTTTTT. Amino acids: CASSPNPTGTNEKLFF.

The genes are TRBV30 and TRBJ2-3; TRBD1 aligns across 8 bases. The junction had 9 bases not matched to a gene; V was cut back by 5 bases and J by 2 bases. CDR3 length: 15 residues. In germline, CDR1 is GTSNPN, CDR2 SVGIG (reference sequence). The CDR3 coding sequence is TGTGCCTGGGTGAGGGACAGGCTAACCACAGATACGCAGTATTTT. As protein: CAWVRDRLTTDTQYF.

This clone has just one count. The CDR3 DNA sequence: TGTGCCACCAGCAGCCCCGCTTACTTCTCCTACGAGCAGTACTTC. Protein sequence: CATSSPAYFSYEQYF. The chain combines TRBV15 with TRBJ2-7; no clear D. Germline CDR1 LNHNV, CDR2 YYDKDF (reference sequence). V lost 3 bases, J lost 0 bases, and 12 bases lay in between. This CDR3 comprises 15 residues.

The chain couples TRBV25-1 to TRBJ1-5; a possible D gene is TRBD1 (6 bases). Germline V gives CDR1 MGHDK, CDR2 SYGVNS. V lost 3 bases and J lost 3, with 12 bases in between. The CDR3 is 15 residues long. The CDR3 region is CASSDGGANNQPQHF. CDR3 coding DNA: TGTGCCAGCAGTGATGGGGGCGCGAACAATCAGCCCCAGCATTTT.

In this sample, this clone turned up a few times. The chain joins TRBV7-3 to TRBJ1-1; 9 bases align to TRBD1. The CDR3 covers 15 residues. The germline gives CDR1 SGHTA, CDR2 FQGTGA. The J segment lost 4 bases and the V segment lost 5 bases, leaving 8 bases of the junction unmatched. This CDR3 is CASSGSGTGITEAFF. CDR3 sequence (DNA): TGTGCCAGCAGCGGATCCGGGACAGGGATCACTGAAGCTTTCTTT.

V and J are TRBV11-1 and TRBJ2-1; 11 bases line up with TRBD1. Germline trimming cut 0 bases from V and 7 bases from J; bases unmatched to any gene: 8. Germline CDR1 reads SGHAT; CDR2 reads FQDESV (reference sequence). The CDR3 covers 17 residues. In nucleotides, the CDR3 is TGTGCCAGCAGCTTAGCGACTGGACAGGGGGCGCGAAATGAGCAGTTCTTC. Its translation is CASSLATGQGARNEQFF.

V and J are TRBV7-9 and TRBJ2-5, with unresolved D. Per germline, CDR1 SEHNR and CDR2 FQNEAQ (reference sequence). Trimming cost V 2 bases and J 1 base, with 5 bases left between them. The CDR3 loop spans 13 amino acids. The CDR3 protein is CASSLYSQETQYF. The CDR3 DNA follows: TGTGCCAGCAGCTTATATAGCCAAGAGACCCAGTACTTC.

The rearrangement links TRBV2 to TRBJ1-3; D may be TRBD1 (6 bases). Per germline, CDR1 SNHLY and CDR2 FYNNEI. This CDR3 is 19 amino acids long. Trimming left V 5 bases short and J 0 bases short, with 23 bases between. The CDR3 is CASSILSETGTNSGNTIYF. The CDR3 nucleotides read TGTGCCAGCAGTATACTCTCCGAGACAGGTACTAACTCTGGAAACACCATATATTTT.

This clone was found once. This chain connects TRBV7-2 to TRBJ1-3, with 10 bases aligning to TRBD1. V lost 1 base to trimming and J lost 0 bases; unmatched junction nucleotides: 9. The length of the CDR3 is 19 residues. The germline V gene encodes CDR1 SGHTA and CDR2 FQGNSA. CDR3 amino acids: CASSLGGGGTGASGNTIYF. Here the CDR3 DNA reads TGTGCCAGCAGCTTAGGAGGTGGAGGGACAGGGGCCTCTGGAAACACCATATATTTT.

The J gene is TRBJ1-6, the V gene TRBV27; 7 bases match TRBD1. V lost 6 bases and J lost 5; bases outside the gene matches: 7. The CDR3 runs to 15 residues. Germline V gene lookup returns CDR1 MNHEY and CDR2 SMNVEV (reference sequence). The CDR3 region is CASSGTAFNNSPLHF. The CDR3 DNA follows: TGTGCCAGCAGCGGGACAGCTTTCAATAATTCACCCCTCCACTTT.

This chain connects TRBV7-9 to TRBJ1-4; D not certain. Germline V lookup: CDR1 SEHNR, CDR2 FQNEAQ (reference sequence). This CDR3 has 15 residues. V was trimmed by 2 bases and J by 0 bases, leaving 7 bases between them. CDR3 loop: CASSLSGATNEKLFF. Here the CDR3 DNA reads TGTGCCAGCAGCTTAAGTGGAGCAACTAATGAAAAACTGTTTTTT.

CDR3 residues: CATRSGTGITSYEQYF. The CDR3 DNA sequence: TGTGCCACCCGCTCCGGGACAGGGATTACCTCCTACGAGCAGTACTTC. The chain couples TRBV5-3 to TRBJ2-7; 9 positions match TRBD1. TRBV5-3 is an ORF, with its function uncertain. The CDR3 has 16 residues. J was trimmed by 0 bases and V by 9 bases; bases with no gene match: 13.

The chain recombines TRBV11-3 with TRBJ2-3; TRBD1 matches 8 bases. CDR3 size: 15 residues. V was clipped by 5 bases and J by 3 bases; unmatched bases: 7. CDR1 and CDR2 (germline): SGHNT, YENEEA. DNA of the CDR3: TGTGCCAGCAGCCCGGACAGGGCTGAGACAGATACGCAGTATTTT. Its protein is CASSPDRAETDTQYF.

The V and J genes are TRBV7-2 and TRBJ1-2, with 12 bases fitting TRBD1. CDR3 length: 17 amino acids. Germline-derived CDR1 and CDR2 are SGHTA and FQGNSA. V shed 3 bases and J 6 bases; nucleotides not matched to a gene: 11. The CDR3 coding sequence is TGTGCCAGCAGCTTGAGAACCACGGGACAGGGGGCTCATGGCTACACCTTC. Its protein is CASSLRTTGQGAHGYTF.

This chain joins TRBV9 and TRBJ2-3, with 10 bases that match TRBD1. Germline V gives CDR1 SGDLS, CDR2 YYNGEE. Germline trimming cut 4 bases from V and 4 bases from J; bases unmatched to any gene: 9. This CDR3 region has 16 residues. The CDR3 sequence is CASSSRGQGESDTQYF. DNA of the CDR3: TGTGCCAGCAGCTCCCGTGGACAGGGGGAGTCAGATACGCAGTATTTT.